The 14 T cell receptor beta chains below come from one sample, sequenced in a study of glioma-infiltrating T cells. Amplification of TCR alpha and beta CDR3 regions from RNA used iRepertoire nested multiplex PCR. MiXCR, run by TCRdb on the multiplex PCR reads, gives a single entry per CDR3 protein. The sample consists of fewer than 200,000 distinct CDR3 sequences, roughly 45% of them appearing once. The specimen was glioma tissue, nonneoplastic brain tissue, or PBMCs (not recorded which). Receptors were obtained from a human donor with low-grade glioma or glioblastoma, undergoing nonglioma brain surgery, or in good health (not recorded which).

As for this clonotype: A much more abundant neighbour one base away suggests this may be a read error. The chain combines TRBV5-1 with TRBJ1-1, with D possibly matching TRBD1 (5 bases). Germline-derived CDR1 and CDR2 are SGHRS and YFSETQ. The CDR3 is 15 residues long. The V and J ends lost 1 base and 2 bases respectively, with 12 bases between them. This CDR3 reads CASSLRAGENTEAFF. DNA for the CDR3: TGCGCCAGCAGCTTGCGCGCGGGGGAAAACACTGAAGCTTTCTTT. Drawing the rest from reference TRBV5-1 and TRBJ1-1, the complete variable domain is KAGVTQTPRYLIKTRGQQVTLSCSPISGHRSVSWYQQTPGQGLQFLFEYFSETQRNKGNFPGRFSGRQFSNSRSEMNVSTLELGDSALYLCASSLRAGENTEAFFGQGTRLTVV.

The J gene is TRBJ2-2, the V gene TRBV27; no firm D call. The CDR3 loop spans 14 amino acids. In germline, CDR1 is MNHEY, CDR2 SMNVEV (reference sequence). The CDR3 coding sequence is TGTGAAAGCAGTTTATCGACGAACACCGGGGAGCTGTTTTTT. Its protein is CESSLSTNTGELFF.

Comment on this clonotype: The CDR3 carries no conserved terminal phenylalanine or tryptophan, so it likely arises from a read error. The genes are TRBV15 and TRBJ1-1; D is unresolved. The CDR3 totals 15 residues. Trimming took 4 bases from V and 6 from J, leaving 18 bases between them. Germline V gene lookup returns CDR1 LNHNV and CDR2 YYDKDF (reference sequence). The CDR3 is CATSIDLEKFSEAFS. The DNA of the CDR3 is TGTGCCACCAGCATAGATCTTGAGAAGTTCTCTGAAGCTTTCTCT.

The genes are TRBV30 and TRBJ2-1, with a tentative D call TRBD1 (6 bases). Trimming removed 5 bases at V and 10 bases at J, with 12 bases between. The CDR3 spans 11 residues. Per the germline V gene, CDR1 is GTSNPN and CDR2 is SVGIG (reference sequence). CDR3 bases: TGTGCCTGGGCAGGGACAAGGGAGCAGTTCTTC. This codes for CAWAGTREQFF.

The rearrangement links TRBV28 to TRBJ2-7, with 8 nucleotides matching TRBD2. The CDR3 is 15 residues long. Germline V lookup: CDR1 MDHEN, CDR2 SYDVKM. V shed 4 bases, J shed 3 bases, and the junction held 8 bases outside the gene matches. The CDR3 loop reads CASSSHTSGGYEQYF. CDR3 nucleotide sequence: TGTGCCAGCAGTTCCCACACTAGCGGAGGCTACGAGCAGTACTTC. Variable domain in full (rest from reference TRBV28 and TRBJ2-7): DVKVTQSSRYLVKRTGEKVFLECVQDMDHENMFWYRQDPGLGLRLIYFSYDVKMKEKGDIPEGYSVSREKKERFSLILESASTNQTSMYLCASSSHTSGGYEQYFGPGTRLTVT.

Concerning this clonotype itself: Since a much larger clone is just one base distant, this may be a read error. This CDR3 fails to terminate in the conserved phenylalanine or tryptophan, so it likely reflects a read error. The limits of the CDR3 on the DNA are not certain, so only TCRdb's listed CDR3 is given. The CDR3 sequence: CSAIDHPL. The chain recombines TRBV20-1 with TRBJ1-2. Per the germline V gene, CDR1 is DFQATT and CDR2 is SNEGSKA (reference sequence). The CDR3 spans 8 amino acids, including both terminal residues.

This clonotype was found many times. Since a much larger clone is just one base distant, this may be a read error. V gene TRBV2 combines with J gene TRBJ1-1, with D hard to call. CDR1 SNHLY and CDR2 FYNNEI come from the germline V gene. Trimming took off 3 bases at V and 1 base at J, with 6 bases between the two ends. The CDR3 consists of 13 residues. The CDR3 region is CASSDQSNTEAFF. The CDR3 DNA reads as TGTGCCAGCAGTGATCAGTCGAACACTGAAGCTTTCTTT.

This clonotype was seen more than once but under ten times. The chain employs TRBV11-2 and TRBJ2-4; D tentatively fits TRBD1 or TRBD2 (5 bases each). Germline lookup yields CDR1 SGHAT and CDR2 FQNNGV. V lost 1 base and J 0 bases, leaving 13 bases between the germline ends. The CDR3 is 17 amino acids. The CDR3 loop reads CASSLVGGDRAKNIQYF. The DNA of the CDR3 is TGTGCCAGCAGCTTAGTTGGGGGAGATCGAGCCAAAAACATTCAGTACTTC. Together with reference TRBV11-2 and TRBJ2-4, the CDR3 gives the full variable domain: EAGVAQSPRYKIIEKRQSVAFWCNPISGHATLYWYQQILGQGPKLLIQFQNNGVVDDSQLPKDRFSAERLKGVDSTLKIQPAKLEDSAVYLCASSLVGGDRAKNIQYFGAGTRLSVL.

As regards this clonotype: A read error may produce the germline difference seen at one junction end. The CDR3 spells CASSQDGGRAHERYF. The CDR3 DNA is TGTGCCAGCAGCCAAGATGGCGGGAGGGCGCACGAGCGGTACTTC. The chain joins TRBV3-1 to TRBJ2-7, with 9 bases matching TRBD2. This CDR3 comprises 15 residues. Germline V lookup: CDR1 LGHDT, CDR2 YNNKEL (reference sequence).

This chain joins TRBV2 and TRBJ1-2, with TRBD1 as a possible D gene (6 bases). CDR3 size: 14 residues. The V end was cut by 6 bases, the J end by 5 bases, with 16 bases between. Germline-derived CDR1 and CDR2 are SNHLY and FYNNEI. In DNA, the CDR3 is TGTGCCAGCAGAGACGTACAGGGAGGGTATGGCTACACCTTC. Amino acids: CASRDVQGGYGYTF.

The chain carries TRBV3-1 and TRBJ2-7; 8 bases match TRBD2. The germline V gene has CDR1 LGHDT and CDR2 YNNKEL (reference sequence). Trimming cost V 3 bases and J 4 bases; bases outside gene matches: 8. The CDR3 runs to 15 residues. In DNA form, the CDR3 reads TGTGCCAGCAGCCAGGATTATAGCGGGGCGTACGAGCAGTACTTC. This sequence encodes CASSQDYSGAYEQYF.

Comments on this clonotype: This may come from a read error, since a much larger clone is one base off. The chain is built from TRBV12-3 or TRBV12-4 and TRBJ2-1; no firm D call. The CDR3 runs to 15 residues. In DNA form, the CDR3 reads TGTGCCAGCAGCAGAGACTGGAGCTCCTACAATGAGCAGCTCTTC. As protein: CASSRDWSSYNEQLF.

This clonotype was detected many times. The chain employs TRBV5-4 and TRBJ2-1; 8 bases map to TRBD2. Germline loops: CDR1 SGHNT, CDR2 YYREEE (reference sequence). The CDR3 is 13 amino acids. With 0 bases clipped from V and 14 bases from J, the junction kept 7 bases outside the gene matches. CDR3: CASSLDQRELKFF. The CDR3 DNA is TGTGCCAGCAGCTTGGACCAGCGGGAGTTGAAGTTCTTC.

This chain uses TRBV6-1 with TRBJ2-3; unclear D gene. Germline V gene lookup returns CDR1 MNHNS and CDR2 SASEGT. The CDR3 runs 11 residues. The V gene lost 5 bases and the J gene lost 7 bases, with 7 bases spanning the gap. The CDR3 nucleotides are TGTGCCAGCAGTCAGGCATATACGCAGTATTTT. Translated, it gives CASSQAYTQYF.